Below are 17 T cell receptor beta chains sequenced from a single sample in a study of T cell repertoires in cytomegalovirus infection. TCRdb called the reads again in MiXCR, with one record for every CDR3 protein. The profile shows 250,000 to 300,000 distinct CDR3 sequences, 22% of them singletons. Their antigens remain unidentified. This specimen consisted of cultured PBMCs, obtained from culture after CMV antigen stimulation. These receptors were collected from a human donor in good health (CMV status not recorded). Some clones in this sample may be carry-over from other donors' samples.

This clonotype came up a few times. V is TRBV23-1 and J is TRBJ2-7; D remains unclear. Being an ORF, TRBV23-1 has a function that is uncertain. Trimming removed 0 bases at V and 0 bases at J, with 12 bases between. The CDR3 covers 16 residues. The CDR3 bases are TGCGCCAGCAGTCAATCGCTGAGGCAGATCTCCTACGAGCAGTACGTC. Translated: CASSQSLRQISYEQYV.

This clonotype was detected only a few times. The chain joins TRBV27 to TRBJ1-5; D not certain. The CDR3 has 13 residues. Germline loops: CDR1 MNHEY, CDR2 SMNVEV (reference sequence). Trimming removed 6 bases at V and 8 bases at J, with 14 bases between. The CDR3, as DNA: TGTGCCAGCAGCTCCACACCACTGAAGCCCCAGCATTTT. Translated, it gives CASSSTPLKPQHF.

This clonotype occurred a few times. The chain recombines TRBV7-9 with TRBJ1-5; 10 bases fit TRBD1. J lost 2 bases, V lost 1 base, and 2 bases had no gene match. There are 16 residues in the CDR3. Germline assignment: CDR1 SEHNR and CDR2 FQNEAQ (reference sequence). The CDR3 DNA sequence: TGTGCCAGCAGCTTAGTGGGGACAGGGGGCAATCAGCCCCAGCATTTT. Protein product: CASSLVGTGGNQPQHF.

The chain uses TRBV5-1 and TRBJ1-1, with 9 positions matching TRBD1. This CDR3 spans 19 amino acids. Germline V CDR1 and CDR2: SGHRS, YFSETQ. V lost 4 bases to trimming and J lost 1 base; unmatched junction nucleotides: 17. Written as DNA, the CDR3 is TGCGCCAGCAGCATTGGGACAGGGTGGGCAGGACCAGCGAACACTGAAGCTTTCTTT. It codes for CASSIGTGWAGPANTEAFF.

The chain is built from TRBV20-1 and TRBJ2-3; D is ambiguous. V dropped 5 bases and J dropped 4 bases, with 7 bases sitting between them. The CDR3 spans 11 residues. Germline loops: CDR1 DFQATT, CDR2 SNEGSKA (reference sequence). CDR3 region: CSARRSDTQYF. CDR3 bases: TGCAGTGCTCGACGATCAGATACGCAGTATTTT.

This clonotype came up a few times. The gene calls are TRBV12-3 or TRBV12-4 and TRBJ2-1, with D uncertain. Between the trimmed V and J ends, which lost 1 base and 6 bases, there was a span of 7 bases. The CDR3 sequence is 13 residues long. Written as DNA, the CDR3 is TGTGCCAGCAGTTTAGGGAGTCCCAATGAGCAGTTCTTC. Its translation: CASSLGSPNEQFF.

The chain combines TRBV7-2 with TRBJ2-1; no definite D call. The CDR3 runs to 13 residues. V was pared by 2 bases and J by 10 bases, with 12 bases between. Germline V lookup: CDR1 SGHTA, CDR2 FQGNSA. The CDR3 bases are TGTGCCAGCAGCTTATACCAAGGCAGGGAGCAGTTCTTC. Protein: CASSLYQGREQFF. The full variable domain, its missing parts supplied by reference TRBV7-2 and TRBJ2-1, is GAGVSQSPSNKVTEKGKDVELRCDPISGHTALYWYRQSLGQGLEFLIYFQGNSAPDKSGLPSDRFSAERTGGSVSTLTIQRTQQEDSAVYLCASSLYQGREQFFGPGTRLTVL.

The chain recombines TRBV7-9 with TRBJ2-1; weak D call: TRBD2 (5 bases). Germline CDR1 SEHNR, CDR2 FQNEAQ (reference sequence). There are 16 residues in the CDR3. Trimming took 1 base from V and 0 from J, leaving 10 bases between them. The CDR3 nucleotides read TGTGCCAGCAGCTTAGGAGACTACCCCTCCTACAATGAGCAGTTCTTC. Translating gives CASSLGDYPSYNEQFF.

This chain joins TRBV19 and TRBJ2-5; D is ambiguous. The germline V and J ends were trimmed by 1 base and 1 base, with 7 bases remaining between them. This CDR3 spans 14 amino acids. The germline V gene has CDR1 LNHDA and CDR2 SQIVND (reference sequence). The CDR3 bases are TGTGCCAGTAGTATAGGCAGTCTCCAAGAGACCCAGTACTTC. Residues: CASSIGSLQETQYF.

This clonotype was seen just once. The V call is TRBV6-6, the J call TRBJ2-2, with 11 bases that match TRBD1. CDR3 length: 16 amino acids. Germline V gene sequence: CDR1 MNHNY, CDR2 SVGAGI (reference sequence). J was trimmed by 5 bases and V by 5 bases; bases with no gene match: 7. The CDR3 nucleotides read TGTGCCAGCAGTCCTCGGACAGGGGGCCGAACCGGGGAGCTGTTTTTT. Encoded protein: CASSPRTGGRTGELFF.

The J gene is TRBJ2-3, the V gene TRBV5-1; 11 nucleotides agree with TRBD2. V trimming: 5 bases; J trimming: 4 bases; junction bases outside the gene matches: 9. The CDR3 loop spans 16 amino acids. Per the germline V gene, CDR1 is SGHRS and CDR2 is YFSETQ. As DNA, the CDR3 is TGCGCCAGCAGAGGGTCGACTAGCGGGAACGCAGATACGCAGTATTTT. It yields the protein CASRGSTSGNADTQYF.

The V and J genes are TRBV5-4 and TRBJ2-6, with 8 nucleotides matching TRBD2. The length of the CDR3 is 18 residues. Germline values: CDR1 SGHNT, CDR2 YYREEE (reference sequence). V lost 4 bases to trimming and J lost 0 bases; unmatched junction nucleotides: 9. CDR3 bases: TGTGCCAGCAGCCCGGGAGCGGGAGTGGGCTCTGGGGCCAACGTCCTGACTTTC. Amino acids: CASSPGAGVGSGANVLTF.

This clonotype was seen only a few times. The chain employs TRBV27 and TRBJ2-7, with 9 bases fitting TRBD2. The V gene's germline CDR1 is MNHEY and CDR2 SMNVEV (reference sequence). The CDR3 is 15 residues long. With 5 bases clipped from V and 4 bases from J, the junction kept 9 bases outside the gene matches. DNA of the CDR3: TGTGCCAGCAGTCCTACTGCGGGAGGGCCGTACGAGCAGTACTTC. It specifies CASSPTAGGPYEQYF.

The chain is built from TRBV7-9 and TRBJ2-2; D is possibly TRBD1 (6 bases). The CDR3 has 17 residues. Trimming stripped 6 bases from V and 4 bases from J, with 21 bases between. Germline CDR1 is SEHNR and CDR2 is FQNEAQ (reference sequence). The CDR3: CASRGSREGGITGELFF. As DNA, the CDR3 is TGTGCCAGCAGGGGTTCCCGTGAAGGGGGTATCACCGGGGAGCTGTTTTTT.

This chain links TRBV19 with TRBJ1-4; TRBD1 aligns across 8 bases. This CDR3 is 15 amino acids long. Germline V gene data show CDR1 as LNHDA and CDR2 as SQIVND (reference sequence). The V gene end was trimmed by 5 bases and the J gene end by 8 bases; junction bases not matched to a gene: 10. The CDR3 spells CASSFLGQGNEKLFF. The CDR3 DNA follows: TGTGCCAGTAGTTTCCTTGGACAGGGAAACGAAAAACTGTTTTTT.

The chain has TRBV28 and TRBJ1-2; 8 nucleotides line up with TRBD1. Germline V gene sequence: CDR1 MDHEN, CDR2 SYDVKM. V lost 3 bases and J lost 7; bases outside the gene matches: 4. The CDR3 totals 13 residues. The CDR3 here is CASSFPGQGGYTF. CDR3 sequence (DNA): TGTGCCAGCAGTTTCCCCGGACAGGGTGGCTACACCTTC.

This clonotype has a count of ten or more. The V and J genes are TRBV7-2 and TRBJ2-7; D remains unclear. Looked up from germline, CDR1 is SGHTA and CDR2 is FQGNSA. The CDR3 totals 12 residues. V was clipped by 2 bases and J by 0 bases, with 2 bases between them. The CDR3 region has the DNA TGTGCCAGCAGCTTATACTCCTACGAGCAGTACGTC. Translating it yields CASSLYSYEQYV.